Presented here are 5 T cell receptor beta chains from one specimen sequenced in a study of T-cell memory formation after mild COVID-19. TCRdb re-derived calls from the 5' RACE reads in MiXCR, one entry per CDR3 protein. The sample includes 95,000 to 120,000 distinct CDR3 sequences, roughly 19% of them seen just once. Sequenced sample: PBMCs or a T cell subset sorted from them (not recorded which). The receptors were gathered from a man younger than 35 who had mild COVID-19 (a few samples of this study predate the infection). Cell type and time point are not known.

The chain has TRBV6-2 or TRBV6-3 and TRBJ2-1, with D tentatively TRBD1 (5 bases). This CDR3 contains 14 residues. In germline, CDR1 is MNHEY, CDR2 SVGEGT. The V end lost 7 bases, the J end lost 7 bases, and 17 bases lay between the germline ends. CDR3 nucleotides: TGTGCCAGCAAGAACGGGCCTGGGGCGAATGAGCAGTTCTTC. It codes for CASKNGPGANEQFF.

This rearrangement joins TRBV5-1 to TRBJ2-2; D gene unclear. V was pared by 0 bases and J by 4 bases, with 7 bases between. The CDR3 consists of 14 residues. Germline-derived CDR1 and CDR2 are SGHRS and YFSETQ. CDR3 loop: CASSLEWATGELFF. For the CDR3, the DNA is TGCGCCAGCAGCTTGGAGTGGGCCACCGGGGAGCTGTTTTTT.

This clonotype has more than one count but fewer than ten. The chain uses TRBV7-9 and TRBJ2-7; possible D gene TRBD2, 6 bases. V lost 1 base to trimming and J lost 1 base, with 11 bases between them. Germline lookup yields CDR1 SEHNR and CDR2 FQNEAQ (reference sequence). The length of the CDR3 is 15 residues. CDR3 residues: CASSLDGGISYEQYF. CDR3 coding DNA: TGTGCCAGCAGCTTAGACGGGGGAATATCCTACGAGCAGTACTTC.

The CDR3 is CASSGPGTGVEVLYF. For the CDR3, the DNA is TGTGCCAGCAGCGGCCCGGGGACAGGCGTGGAGGTACTATATTTT. The gene calls are TRBV5-6 and TRBJ1-3; 8 bases fit TRBD1. Per germline, CDR1 SGHDT and CDR2 YYEEEE. CDR3 length: 15 residues. V trimming: 4 bases; J trimming: 14 bases; junction bases outside the gene matches: 17.

The CDR3 here is CASTRTLSGANVLTF. CDR3 coding DNA: TGTGCCAGCACCCGGACCCTGTCTGGGGCCAACGTCCTGACTTTC. The chain uses TRBV12-3 or TRBV12-4 and TRBJ2-6; D is uncertain. The CDR3 contains 15 residues. The V and J ends lost 7 bases and 1 base respectively, with 11 bases between them.